The 21 T cell receptor beta chains reported below all come from one sample, sequenced in a study of blood T cell repertoires in COVID-19. Clones were sequenced by immunoSEQ multiplex PCR, and TCRdb holds only the in-frame ones, with some missing. This table holds 100,000 to 130,000 clones, 65% to 80% found once. The specimen was peripheral blood. These receptors all stem from a woman aged 40 to 50 with acute or convalescent COVID-19.

The chain recombines TRBV4-1 with TRBJ2-7; D gene uncertain. Deletions cut 0 bases from V and 7 bases from J, with 10 bases between. In germline, CDR1 is MGHRA, CDR2 YSYEKL. The CDR3 has 13 amino acids. The CDR3 protein is CASSQDGRIEQYF. In DNA, the CDR3 is TGCGCCAGCAGCCAAGATGGCAGGATTGAGCAGTACTTC.

CDR3 region: CSVERTGVAEQFF. The CDR3 region has the DNA TGCAGCGTTGAAAGGACAGGGGTGGCTGAGCAGTTCTTC. The chain recombines TRBV29-1 with TRBJ2-1; 9 bases align to TRBD1. Trimming took 2 bases from V and 9 from J; bases not matched to a gene: 5. Germline-derived CDR1 and CDR2 are SQVTM and ANQGSEA. The CDR3 is 13 amino acids.

The chain recombines TRBV9 with TRBJ1-5; TRBD1 aligns across 8 bases. V trimming: 7 bases; J trimming: 5 bases; junction bases outside the gene matches: 5. The CDR3 is 13 residues long. Germline V CDR1 and CDR2: SGDLS, YYNGEE. This CDR3 is CASGGQGDQPQHF. The CDR3 DNA is TGTGCCAGCGGAGGACAGGGTGATCAGCCCCAGCATTTT.

V is TRBV5-6 and J is TRBJ1-1; possibly TRBD1 for D (5 bases). Trimming took 4 bases from V and 0 from J, leaving 7 bases between them. From germline, CDR1 is SGHDT and CDR2 YYEEEE. The length of the CDR3 is 13 residues. The CDR3 DNA reads TGTGCCAGCAGCGACAGATTGAACACTGAAGCTTTCTTT. Protein product: CASSDRLNTEAFF.

A few counts support this clone. This sequence joins TRBV6-5 and TRBJ2-5, with D possibly matching TRBD1 (5 bases). This CDR3 is 13 amino acids long. Germline V gene data show CDR1 as MNHEY and CDR2 as SVGAGI. Trimming stripped 2 bases from V and 3 bases from J, with 7 bases between. In nucleotides, the CDR3 is TGTGCCAGCAGTTACGAACAGGAAGAGACCCAGTACTTC. Amino acid sequence: CASSYEQEETQYF.

This chain connects TRBV18 to TRBJ2-7; 9 bases match TRBD1. The CDR3 is 14 residues long. With V trimmed by 3 bases and J by 6 bases, 6 bases remained unmatched. Germline CDR1 and CDR2: KGHSH and LQKENI. The CDR3 loop is CASSPGTGKIEQYF. CDR3 nucleotides: TGTGCCAGCTCACCGGGGACAGGGAAAATCGAGCAGTACTTC. The full variable domain, in which reference TRBV18 and TRBJ2-7 provide the parts outside the CDR3, is NAGVMQNPRHLVRRRGQEARLRCSPMKGHSHVYWYRQLPEEGLKFMVYLQKENIIDESGMPKERFSAEFPKEGPSILRIQQVVRGDSAAYFCASSPGTGKIEQYFGPGTRLTVT.

The V call is TRBV28, the J call TRBJ2-7, with D maybe TRBD1 (6 bases). The V gene's germline CDR1 is MDHEN and CDR2 SYDVKM. V was clipped by 11 bases and J by 0 bases, with 14 bases between them. The CDR3 totals 13 residues. The CDR3 bases are TGTGCCCGAAGGACAGCGAGCTCCTACGAGCAGTACTTC. Protein product: CARRTASSYEQYF.

The chain combines TRBV2 with TRBJ1-2; D gene ambiguous. The germline V gene encodes CDR1 SNHLY and CDR2 FYNNEI. V gave up 4 bases and J gave up 6 bases, with 12 bases separating them. The CDR3 is 13 residues long. CDR3 nucleotide sequence: TGTGCCAGCAGTGTCGACAATCAGGATGGCTACACCTTC. This sequence encodes CASSVDNQDGYTF. The whole variable domain, remainder taken from reference TRBV2 and TRBJ1-2, is EPEVTQTPSHQVTQMGQEVILRCVPISNHLYFYWYRQILGQKVEFLVSFYNNEISEKSEIFDDQFSVERPDGSNFTLKIRSTKLEDSAMYFCASSVDNQDGYTFGSGTRLTVV.

CDR3 DNA: TGTGCCATCAGTGAACCTACAGGGGGCGCATATACGCAGTATTTT. As protein: CAISEPTGGAYTQYF. The V call is TRBV10-3, the J call TRBJ2-3, with 9 nucleotides matching TRBD1. Losses at the gene ends were 3 bases for V and 7 bases for J; bases not matched to a gene: 8. CDR3 length: 15 amino acids. CDR1 and CDR2 from the germline V gene are ENHRY and SYGVKD.

V is TRBV5-4 and J is TRBJ1-1; D gene uncertain. Germline CDR1 and CDR2: SGHNT and YYREEE (reference sequence). The CDR3 is 14 amino acids. Trimming cost V 0 bases and J 0 bases, with 6 bases left between them. The CDR3 sequence: CASSLGALNTEAFF. The CDR3 bases are TGTGCCAGCAGCTTGGGGGCTTTGAACACTGAAGCTTTCTTT.

V and J are TRBV10-3 and TRBJ1-3; maybe TRBD1 (5 bases). V was clipped by 11 bases and J by 2 bases, with 16 bases between them. The germline CDR1 and CDR2 sequences are ENHRY and SYGVKD. This CDR3 spans 14 amino acids. CDR3 protein: CASLLGGAGNTIYF. In DNA, the CDR3 is TGTGCCTCCCTGTTGGGGGGTGCTGGAAACACCATATATTTT.

The rearrangement links TRBV19 to TRBJ2-3, with 10 bases lining up with TRBD1. The germline V gene has CDR1 LNHDA and CDR2 SQIVND (reference sequence). The CDR3 is 18 amino acids. The junction had 19 bases not matched to a gene; V was cut back by 5 bases and J by 8 bases. The CDR3 DNA is TGTGCCAGTAGTCCGACAGGGGGCTGGGCCCACGGCGCCGGTACGCAGTATTTT. Its translation is CASSPTGGWAHGAGTQYF.

The rearrangement joins TRBV24-1 to TRBJ2-7; 8 nucleotides line up with TRBD1. CDR3 length: 15 amino acids. The V and J ends lost 4 bases and 4 bases, in that order; junction bases with no gene match: 8. Germline CDR1 reads KGHDR; CDR2 reads SFDVKD. The CDR3: CATSESGTGDYEQYF. The CDR3, as DNA: TGTGCCACCAGTGAGTCCGGGACAGGAGATTACGAGCAGTACTTC.

The genes are TRBV2 and TRBJ1-6; 7 bases fit TRBD1. The CDR3 totals 14 residues. V lost 10 bases and J lost 7; bases outside the gene matches: 10. CDR1 and CDR2 (germline): SNHLY, FYNNEI. CDR3 amino acids: CATSPGQENSPLHF. DNA of the CDR3: TGTGCCACCTCACCCGGACAGGAGAATTCACCCCTCCACTTT.

This clone showed up just once. The rearrangement links TRBV5-1 to TRBJ1-2, with unresolved D. With 0 bases removed from V and 4 bases from J, the gap between germline ends came to 7 bases. Per germline, CDR1 SGHRS and CDR2 YFSETQ. This CDR3 contains 13 residues. The CDR3 spells CASSLDPSYGYTF. The CDR3 region has the DNA TGCGCCAGCAGCTTGGATCCATCCTATGGCTACACCTTC.

In this sample, this clone turned up many times. The chain recombines TRBV18 with TRBJ1-6, with D unresolved. The CDR3 is made up of 12 amino acids. V dropped 4 bases and J dropped 7 bases, with 5 bases sitting between them. Germline CDR1 reads KGHSH; CDR2 reads LQKENI. Here the CDR3 DNA reads TGTGCCAGCTCACGCACAAATTCACCCCTCCACTTT. Translating gives CASSRTNSPLHF.

V gene TRBV6-2 or TRBV6-3 combines with J gene TRBJ2-1; D is undetermined. Germline CDR1 MNHEY, CDR2 SVGEGT. There are 13 residues in the CDR3. Trimming left V 2 bases short and J 7 bases short, with 9 bases between. For the CDR3, the DNA is TGTGCCAGCAGTTACCGTCTAAGTAATGAGCAGTTCTTC. This gives the protein CASSYRLSNEQFF.

CDR3 in amino acids: CASSQTSQQFF. The CDR3 bases are TGTGCCAGCAGCCAGACTTCGCAGCAGTTCTTC. The genes are TRBV3-1 (or the pseudogene TRBV3-2) and TRBJ2-1; D gene uncertain. This CDR3 contains 11 residues. Deletions cut 3 bases from V and 11 bases from J, with 8 bases between. Germline loops: CDR1 LGHDT, CDR2 YNNKEL (reference sequence).

The chain links TRBV24-1 to TRBJ1-2; D gene uncertain. Germline CDR1 and CDR2: KGHDR and SFDVKD. The CDR3 totals 12 residues. Trimming removed 3 bases from V and 4 bases from J, with 5 bases in between. In DNA form, the CDR3 reads TGTGCCACCAGTGATGTCTCCTATGGCTACACCTTC. Its protein product is CATSDVSYGYTF.

The V and J genes are TRBV7-9 and TRBJ1-1; D is unclear. CDR1 and CDR2 from the germline V gene are SEHNR and FQNEAQ (reference sequence). CDR3 length: 12 residues. Trimming removed 11 bases at V and 1 base at J, with 11 bases between. CDR3 loop: CAEMEPNTEAFF. CDR3 coding DNA: TGTGCCGAAATGGAGCCGAACACTGAAGCTTTCTTT.

This clone was counted once. The rearrangement links TRBV7-3 to TRBJ2-1; possible D gene TRBD1, 6 bases. Germline V gene lookup returns CDR1 SGHTA and CDR2 FQGTGA. The V end lost 5 bases, the J end lost 7 bases, and 12 bases lay between the germline ends. The CDR3 spans 13 residues. The CDR3 coding sequence is TGTGCCAGCAGCCTAATGGGACAAAATGAGCAGTTCTTC. It yields the protein CASSLMGQNEQFF.